The clone carrying this TCR beta chain came up once. What it binds is not known. The data belong to a study of PD-1 blockade in classical Hodgkin lymphoma. Libraries were prepared by immunoSEQ multiplex PCR; TCRdb keeps only in-frame clonotypes and omits some of them. The sample has around 26,000 clones, 82% seen once. There are 16 residues in the CDR3. Germline V gene sequence: CDR1 SGDLS, CDR2 YYNGEE. V was pared by 4 bases and J by 1 base, with 12 bases between. Patients all relapsed after autologous stem cell transplantation, and there was variation in brentuximab vedotin exposure. Study observations and caveats: CD4+ but not CD8+ TCR diversity rose significantly by C4D1. Some patients started nivolumab under 1 year after ASCT, and they were excluded. According to reports, newly diagnosed patients had lower baseline TCR diversity than healthy donors, and relapsed/refractory patients had lower baseline TCR diversity still.

Material: peripheral blood mononuclear cells (PBMCs), obtained before the second cycle of nivolumab. The J gene is TRBJ2-6, the V gene TRBV9; D gene unclear. This clonotype was obtained from a human donor with classical Hodgkin lymphoma. The DNA of the CDR3 is TGTGCCAGCAGCCCCCCGATCTATTCTGGGGCCAACGTCCTGACTTTC. Amino acids: CASSPPIYSGANVLTF.